Sequencing of this T cell receptor beta chain was carried out in a study of blood T cells in healthy people across ages. The V gene end was trimmed by 1 base and the J gene end by 4 bases; junction bases not matched to a gene: 7. This CDR3 spans 15 amino acids. Germline-derived CDR1 and CDR2 are SNHLY and FYNNEI. It was with a sample-barcoded 5' primer and a J-beta primer mix that a second PCR of about 7 to 12 cycles was run. TCRdb re-analysed the 5' RACE reads in MiXCR, keeping a single row per CDR3 protein. The data hold approximately 850,000 distinct CDR3 sequences, with 44% observed a single time.

This chain joins TRBV2 and TRBJ2-7; 7 nucleotides match TRBD2. The specimen sequenced was blood. This receptor was identified in a man between 60 and 75 years old in good health. DNA for the CDR3: TGTGCCAGCAGTGAAGAAATGGCGGGAGTTTACGAGCAGTACTTC. Protein sequence: CASSEEMAGVYEQYF.